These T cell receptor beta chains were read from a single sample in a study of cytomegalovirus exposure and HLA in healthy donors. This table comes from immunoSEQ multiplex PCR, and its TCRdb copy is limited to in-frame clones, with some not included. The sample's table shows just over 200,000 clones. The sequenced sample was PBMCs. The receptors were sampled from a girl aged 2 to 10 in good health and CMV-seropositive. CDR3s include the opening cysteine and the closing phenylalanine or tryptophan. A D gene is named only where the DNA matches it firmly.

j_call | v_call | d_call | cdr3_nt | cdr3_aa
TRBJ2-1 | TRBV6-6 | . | TGTGCCAGCAGTCGAGGGAAATACAATGAGCAGTTCTTC | CASSRGKYNEQFF
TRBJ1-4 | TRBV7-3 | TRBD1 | TGTGCCAGCAGCTTAGGACCGGGACAGGGACCTTTT | CASSLGPGQGPF
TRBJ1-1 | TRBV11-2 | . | TGTGCCAGCAGCTTAACGACAGGGAACACTGAAGCTTTCTTT | CASSLTTGNTEAFF
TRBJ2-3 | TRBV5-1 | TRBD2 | TGCGCCAGCAGCTTAGGACTGGGCCCCGGACTAGCGGACACAGATACGCAGTATTTT | CASSLGLGPGLADTDTQYF
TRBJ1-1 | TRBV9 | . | TGTGCCAGCAAGCAGGGAGCGGGCACTGAAGCTTTCTTT | CASKQGAGTEAFF
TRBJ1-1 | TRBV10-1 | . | TGCGCCAGCGGCAGGGGGAACACTGAAGCTTTCTTT | CASGRGNTEAFF
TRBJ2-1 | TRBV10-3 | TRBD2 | TGTGCCATCAGTGCCCCAGGTCTAGCGGGAGACTACAATGAGCAGTTCTTC | CAISAPGLAGDYNEQFF
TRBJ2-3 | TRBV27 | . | TGTGCCAGCAGGACATTCACAGATACGCAGTATTTT | CASRTFTDTQYF
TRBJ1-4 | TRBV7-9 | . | TGTGCCAGCAGCCCCTGGGGAGGGGGGACAACTAATGAAAAACTGTTTTTT | CASSPWGGGTTNEKLFF
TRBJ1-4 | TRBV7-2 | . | TGTGCCAGCAGCTTAGCTGGGGGGGCCGGACCAGAAAGGGTTCTGTTTTTT | CASSLAGGAGPERVLFF
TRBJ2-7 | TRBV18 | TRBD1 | TGTGCCAGCTCACCAGGGGAACAGGGGGCCGGCGAGCAGTACTTC | CASSPGEQGAGEQYF
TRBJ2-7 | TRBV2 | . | TGTGCCAGCAGGGACAGCACCTCGTACTACGAGCAGTACTTC | CASRDSTSYYEQYF
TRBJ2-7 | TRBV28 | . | TGTGCCAGCAGTCAAGACAGGTCACCCGGCGAGCAGTACTTC | CASSQDRSPGEQYF
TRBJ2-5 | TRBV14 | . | TGTGCCAGCAGCCAAGCCGAGAGGGGGGGCGAGACCCAGTACTTC | CASSQAERGGETQYF
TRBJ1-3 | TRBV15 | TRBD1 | TGTGCCACCAGCAGATACCCCGCGAGGGACAGCGACAGCTCTGGAAACACCATATATTTT | CATSRYPARDSDSSGNTIYF
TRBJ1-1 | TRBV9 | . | TGTGCCAGCAGCACGGGGTTGACGGGAATGAACACTGAAGCTTTCTTT | CASSTGLTGMNTEAFF
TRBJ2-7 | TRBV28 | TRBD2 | TGTGCCAGCAGTTTATCGCCTAGCGGAAACTACGAGCAGTACTTC | CASSLSPSGNYEQYF
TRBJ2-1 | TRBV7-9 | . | TGTGCCAGCAGCTTGGGTGTGGGGGCTCTGGACAATGAGCAGTTCTTC | CASSLGVGALDNEQFF
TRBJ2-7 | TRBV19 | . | TGTGCCAGTAGTGCCTGGGACACGATCATACCGTCCTACGAGCAGTACTTC | CASSAWDTIIPSYEQYF
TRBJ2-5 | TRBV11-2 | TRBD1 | TGTGCCAGCAGCTCGACAGGGCTCTTGCACGAGACCCAGTACTTC | CASSSTGLLHETQYF
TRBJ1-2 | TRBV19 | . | TGTGCCAGTAAATACGGAGAGACCTATGGCTACACCTTC | CASKYGETYGYTF
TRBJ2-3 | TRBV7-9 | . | TGTGCCAGCAGCTCCACGACAGATACAGATACGCAGTATTTT | CASSSTTDTDTQYF